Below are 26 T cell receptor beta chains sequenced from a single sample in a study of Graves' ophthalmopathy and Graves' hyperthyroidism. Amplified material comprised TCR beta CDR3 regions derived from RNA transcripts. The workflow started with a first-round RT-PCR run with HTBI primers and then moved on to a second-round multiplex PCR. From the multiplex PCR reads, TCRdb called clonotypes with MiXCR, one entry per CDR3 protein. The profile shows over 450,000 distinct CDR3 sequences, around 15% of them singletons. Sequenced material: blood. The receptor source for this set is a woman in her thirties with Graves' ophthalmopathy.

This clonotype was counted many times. The CDR3 region is CASKPGDGDNQPQHF. DNA for the CDR3: TGTGCCAGCAAACCGGGGGACGGGGACAATCAGCCCCAGCATTTT. J is TRBJ1-5 and V is TRBV12-3 or TRBV12-4; D might be TRBD1 (5 bases). This CDR3 is built from 15 residues. Trimming removed 7 bases at V and 3 bases at J, with 16 bases between.

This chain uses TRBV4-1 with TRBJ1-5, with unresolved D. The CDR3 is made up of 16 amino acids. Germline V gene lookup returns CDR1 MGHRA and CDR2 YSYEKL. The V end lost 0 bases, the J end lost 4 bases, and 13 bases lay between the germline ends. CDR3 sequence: CASSQEISHPNQPQHF. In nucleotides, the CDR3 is TGCGCCAGCAGCCAAGAGATATCCCATCCGAATCAGCCCCAGCATTTT.

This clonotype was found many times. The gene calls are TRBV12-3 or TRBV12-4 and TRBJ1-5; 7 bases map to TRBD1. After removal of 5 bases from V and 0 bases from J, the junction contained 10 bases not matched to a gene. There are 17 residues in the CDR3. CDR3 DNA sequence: TGTGCCAGCAGTCCTGTAATGGGACAGCTTAGCAATCAGCCCCAGCATTTT. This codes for CASSPVMGQLSNQPQHF.

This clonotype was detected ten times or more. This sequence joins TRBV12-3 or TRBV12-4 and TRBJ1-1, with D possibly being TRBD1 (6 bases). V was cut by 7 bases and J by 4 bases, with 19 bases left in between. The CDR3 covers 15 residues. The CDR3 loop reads CASTLFGGAGTEAFF. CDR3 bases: TGTGCCAGCACTCTATTCGGGGGGGCCGGCACTGAAGCTTTCTTT.

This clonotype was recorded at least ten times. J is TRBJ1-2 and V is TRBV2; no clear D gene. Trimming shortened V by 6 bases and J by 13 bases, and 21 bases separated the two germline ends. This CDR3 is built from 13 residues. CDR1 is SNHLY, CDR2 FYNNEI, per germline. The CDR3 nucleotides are TGTGCCAGCAGCAGTGAAGGGCGGACGGATTTCACCTTC. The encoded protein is CASSSEGRTDFTF. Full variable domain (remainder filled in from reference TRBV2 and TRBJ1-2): EPEVTQTPSHQVTQMGQEVILRCVPISNHLYFYWYRQILGQKVEFLVSFYNNEISEKSEIFDDQFSVERPDGSNFTLKIRSTKLEDSAMYFCASSSEGRTDFTFGSGTRLTVV.

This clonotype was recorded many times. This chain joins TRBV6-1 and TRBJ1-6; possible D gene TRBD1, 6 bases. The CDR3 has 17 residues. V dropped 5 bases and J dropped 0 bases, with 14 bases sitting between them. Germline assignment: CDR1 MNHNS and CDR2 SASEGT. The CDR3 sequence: CASSPRDTSSYNSPLHF. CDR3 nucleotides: TGTGCCAGCAGTCCCCGGGACACAAGCTCCTATAATTCACCCCTCCACTTT.

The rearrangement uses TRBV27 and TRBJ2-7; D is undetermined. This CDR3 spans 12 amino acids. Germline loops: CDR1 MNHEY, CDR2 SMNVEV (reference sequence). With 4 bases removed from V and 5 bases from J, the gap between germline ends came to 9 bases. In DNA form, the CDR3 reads TGTGCCAGCAGTTCCCCCATGAACGAGCAGTACTTC. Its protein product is CASSSPMNEQYF.

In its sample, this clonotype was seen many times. The CDR3 nucleotides read TGCAGTGCTGGAGGAGGGACAGGGGGTTTCGGAGAGACCCAGTACTTC. Protein: CSAGGGTGGFGETQYF. This sequence joins TRBV20-1 and TRBJ2-5, with 11 positions matching TRBD1. Trimming at V came to 5 bases and at J to 4 bases, leaving 12 bases not matched to a gene. Looked up from germline, CDR1 is DFQATT and CDR2 is SNEGSKA (reference sequence). The CDR3 has 16 residues.

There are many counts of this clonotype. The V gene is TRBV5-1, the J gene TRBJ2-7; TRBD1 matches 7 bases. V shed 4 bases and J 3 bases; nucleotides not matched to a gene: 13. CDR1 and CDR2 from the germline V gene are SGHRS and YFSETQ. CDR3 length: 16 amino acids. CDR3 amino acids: CASSAITGDRLYEQYF. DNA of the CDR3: TGCGCCAGCAGCGCCATCACAGGGGACCGCCTCTACGAGCAGTACTTC.

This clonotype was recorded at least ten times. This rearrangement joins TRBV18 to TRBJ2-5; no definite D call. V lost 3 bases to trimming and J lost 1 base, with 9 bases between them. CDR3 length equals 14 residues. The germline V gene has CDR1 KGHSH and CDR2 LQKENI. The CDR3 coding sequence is TGTGCCAGCTCACCTACACGGGCCCAAGAGACCCAGTACTTC. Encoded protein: CASSPTRAQETQYF.

The CDR3 spells CASSFFGLPTYEQYF. The CDR3 nucleotides read TGTGCCAGCAGTTTCTTCGGGCTTCCTACCTACGAGCAGTACTTC. The chain recombines TRBV28 with TRBJ2-7; D is ambiguous. The CDR3 has 15 amino acids. Germline assignment: CDR1 MDHEN and CDR2 SYDVKM. Trimming took 3 bases from V and 2 from J, leaving 14 bases between them. The full variable domain, completed using reference TRBV28 and TRBJ2-7, is DVKVTQSSRYLVKRTGEKVFLECVQDMDHENMFWYRQDPGLGLRLIYFSYDVKMKEKGDIPEGYSVSREKKERFSLILESASTNQTSMYLCASSFFGLPTYEQYFGPGTRLTVT.

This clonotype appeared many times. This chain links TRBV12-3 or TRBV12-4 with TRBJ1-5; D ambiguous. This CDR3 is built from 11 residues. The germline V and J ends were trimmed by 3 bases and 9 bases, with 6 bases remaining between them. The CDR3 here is CASSFAGPQHF. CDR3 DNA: TGTGCCAGCAGTTTCGCGGGGCCCCAGCATTTT.

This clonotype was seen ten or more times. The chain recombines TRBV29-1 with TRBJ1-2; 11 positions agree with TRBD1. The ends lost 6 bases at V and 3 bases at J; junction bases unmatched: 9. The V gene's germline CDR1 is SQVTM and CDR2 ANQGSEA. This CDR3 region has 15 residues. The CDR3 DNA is TGCAGCGTCGACCCCCCGGGACAGGGGGACTATGGCTACACCTTC. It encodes CSVDPPGQGDYGYTF.

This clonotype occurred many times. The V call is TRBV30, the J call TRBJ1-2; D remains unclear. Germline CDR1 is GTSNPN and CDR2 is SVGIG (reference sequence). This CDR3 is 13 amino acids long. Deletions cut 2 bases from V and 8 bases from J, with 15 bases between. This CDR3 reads CAWSRVAVWGYTF. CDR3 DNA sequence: TGTGCCTGGAGTCGGGTTGCTGTTTGGGGCTACACCTTC.

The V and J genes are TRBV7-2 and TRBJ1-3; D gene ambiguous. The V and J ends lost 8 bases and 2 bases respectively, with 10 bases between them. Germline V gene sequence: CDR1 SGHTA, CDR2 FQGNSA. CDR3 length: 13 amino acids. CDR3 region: CASPHGPGNTIYF. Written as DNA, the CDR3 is TGTGCCAGCCCGCACGGACCTGGAAACACCATATATTTT.

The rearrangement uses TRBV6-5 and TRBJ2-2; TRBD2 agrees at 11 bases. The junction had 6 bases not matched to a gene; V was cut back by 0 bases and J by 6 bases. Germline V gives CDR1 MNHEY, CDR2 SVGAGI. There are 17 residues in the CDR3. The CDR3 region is CASSYSKLAGAPGELFF. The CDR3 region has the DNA TGTGCCAGCAGTTACTCGAAACTAGCGGGAGCCCCCGGGGAGCTGTTTTTT.

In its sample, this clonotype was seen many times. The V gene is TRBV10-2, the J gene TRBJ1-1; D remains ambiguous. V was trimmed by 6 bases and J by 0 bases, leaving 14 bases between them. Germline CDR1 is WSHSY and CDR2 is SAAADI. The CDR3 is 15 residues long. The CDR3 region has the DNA TGCGCCAGCAGCGGTACGGATGGGATGAACACTGAAGCTTTCTTT. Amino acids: CASSGTDGMNTEAFF.

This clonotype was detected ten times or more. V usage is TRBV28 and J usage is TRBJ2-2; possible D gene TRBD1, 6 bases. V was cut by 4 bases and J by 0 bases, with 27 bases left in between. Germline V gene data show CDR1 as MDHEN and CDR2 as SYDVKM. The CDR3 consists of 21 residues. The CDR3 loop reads CASSSPGQMTIHSTNTGELFF. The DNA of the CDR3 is TGTGCCAGCAGTTCCCCAGGACAGATGACCATCCACTCCACGAACACCGGGGAGCTGTTTTTT.

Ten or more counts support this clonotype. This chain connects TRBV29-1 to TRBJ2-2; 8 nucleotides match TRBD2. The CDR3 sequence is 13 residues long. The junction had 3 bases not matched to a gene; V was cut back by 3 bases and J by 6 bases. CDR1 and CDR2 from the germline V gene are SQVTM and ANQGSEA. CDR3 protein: CSVDGGRSGELFF. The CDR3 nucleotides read TGCAGCGTTGATGGCGGGAGGTCCGGGGAGCTGTTTTTT.

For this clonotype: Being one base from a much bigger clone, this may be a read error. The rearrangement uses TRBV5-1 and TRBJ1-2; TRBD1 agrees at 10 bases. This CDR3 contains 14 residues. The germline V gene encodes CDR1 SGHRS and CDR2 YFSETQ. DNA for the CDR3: TGCGCCGGCAGCGCGGGACAGGGGACCTATGGCTACACCTTC. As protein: CAGSAGQGTYGYTF.

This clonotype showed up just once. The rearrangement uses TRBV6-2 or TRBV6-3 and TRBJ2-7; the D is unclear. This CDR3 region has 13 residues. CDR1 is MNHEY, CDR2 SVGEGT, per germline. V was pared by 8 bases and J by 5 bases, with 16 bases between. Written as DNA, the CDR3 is TGTGCCAGCGCCGAGCAGGACGGAAACGAGCAGTACTTC. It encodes CASAEQDGNEQYF.

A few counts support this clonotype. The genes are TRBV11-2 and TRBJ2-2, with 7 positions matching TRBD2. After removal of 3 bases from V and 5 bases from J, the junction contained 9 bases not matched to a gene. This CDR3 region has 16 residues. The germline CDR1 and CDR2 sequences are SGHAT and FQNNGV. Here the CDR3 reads CASSFFRGSSTGELFF. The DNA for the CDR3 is TGTGCCAGCAGCTTTTTCCGCGGGAGTTCAACCGGGGAGCTGTTTTTT.

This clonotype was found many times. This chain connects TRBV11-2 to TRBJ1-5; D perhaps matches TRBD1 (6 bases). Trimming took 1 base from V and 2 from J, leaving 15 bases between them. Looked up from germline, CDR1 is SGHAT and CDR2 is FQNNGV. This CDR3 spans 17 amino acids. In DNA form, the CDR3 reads TGTGCCAGCAGCTTAGTGAACAGGGAATGGGGCAATCAGCCCCAGCATTTT. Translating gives CASSLVNREWGNQPQHF.

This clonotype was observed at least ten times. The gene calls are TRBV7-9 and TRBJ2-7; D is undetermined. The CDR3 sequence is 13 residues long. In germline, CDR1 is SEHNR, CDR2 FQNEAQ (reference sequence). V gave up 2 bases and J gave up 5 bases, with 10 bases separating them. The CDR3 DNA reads TGTGCCAGCAGCTTAAGGGCGAGCGACGAGCAGTACTTC. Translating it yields CASSLRASDEQYF.

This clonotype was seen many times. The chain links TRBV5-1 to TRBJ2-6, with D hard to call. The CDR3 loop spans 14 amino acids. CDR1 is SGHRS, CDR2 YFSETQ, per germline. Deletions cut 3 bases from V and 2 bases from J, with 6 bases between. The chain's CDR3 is CASSWSAGANVLTF. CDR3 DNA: TGCGCCAGCAGCTGGTCCGCTGGGGCCAACGTCCTGACTTTC.

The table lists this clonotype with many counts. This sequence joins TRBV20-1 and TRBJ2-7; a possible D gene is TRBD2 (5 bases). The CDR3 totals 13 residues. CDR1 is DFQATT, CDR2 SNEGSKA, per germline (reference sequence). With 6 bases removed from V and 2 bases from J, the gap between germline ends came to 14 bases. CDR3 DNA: TGCAGTGCGCGGGTCCGTATGGCCTACGAGCAGTACTTC. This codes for CSARVRMAYEQYF.